What follows describes a single T cell receptor (beta chain). There are a few counts of this clonotype. This receptor's antigen is unknown. The input lacks base qualities; no much larger clone sits a single base away. The TCR beta CDR3 regions were amplified from the RNA transcripts. For the first round of RT-PCR on the TCR CDR3, the HTBI primer set was used together with the Qiagen OneStep RT-PCR kit. Libraries were constructed in a second round of multiplex PCR, after which size selection and purification were performed. Libraries were sequenced paired-end with 100 bp reads on an Illumina HiSeq2000. Regarding the original processing steps: SOAPnuke was used to process the raw data, throwing out any read that contained adapters or uncalled bases, had a mean Phred below 15, or lacked an exact constant-primer or identifier match. COPE v1.2.5 was used to merge the high-quality paired reads, and each unique nucleotide sequence was defined as a clonotype. MiTCR v1.1 was used to align clonotypes to the IMGT TRBV, TRBD and TRBJ reference segments. Analysis was restricted to V-J combinations with a frequency above 0.0001, which covered over 98% of repertoires. The TCS score was defined as F50 (clonal expansion) divided by E x V (chaos), with BLOSUM62-based TCRdist calculated between CDR3 peptides within each V-J. Welch's t-statistics and random forest reduced just over 500 V-J features to roughly 13, which were used in a naive Bayes classifier (R e1071). TCRdb applied fastp at Q25 and MiXCR to the public reads, then kept only in-frame beta chains. All rows with the same CDR3 protein become a single entry with the most common DNA and genes. TCRdb's processing, not the authors', yielded these V and J calls. The sample records about 380,000 distinct CDR3 sequences, approximately 17% of which are singletons. The biggest ten clones account for 40% of the sample.

Ophthalmopathy patients had moderately to severely active disease, with a Clinical Activity Score of 3 or more, a NOSPECS grade of 4 or more, and a disease duration of less than 3 months. Exclusion was applied to patients with uncontrolled infections, other autoimmune diseases, pregnancy or lactation. Clinical symptoms, serum thyroxine and TRAb, thyroid ultrasound, and orbital computed tomography formed the basis for the diagnoses. Ficoll-Paque density gradient centrifugation was used to isolate PBMCs from approximately 11 ml of fresh peripheral blood. Trizol reagent was used to extract total RNA, and RNA quality was then checked on an Agilent 2100 Bioanalyzer. This sample was taken from a study of T cells in Graves' hyperthyroidism and ophthalmopathy (dated by TCRdb to the late 2010s). The study in broad terms: Peripheral blood samples were taken at the time of initial diagnosis, prior to any treatment. A discovery cohort of about 100 patients, about 43 with Graves' ophthalmopathy and approximately 60 with stable Graves' hyperthyroidism, was used to find distinguishing TCR V-J signatures. Prospective prediction of ophthalmopathy was tested in an independent validation cohort of 18 to 20 hyperthyroidism patients and 15 to 17 patients who later progressed to ophthalmopathy. The 100 or so discovery patients were randomly divided into training and test sets at a 7:3 ratio. Thyroid tissue and blood T-cell repertoires from about six Graves' hyperthyroidism patients were also compared in the study. Following sampling, methimazole starting at 30 mg daily was given to hyperthyroidism patients, and high-dose intravenous methylprednisolone was given to ophthalmopathy patients. The paper describes TCR Vbeta CDR3 sequencing of about 140 peripheral blood samples, made up of 40 to 45 ophthalmopathy patients, some 80 hyperthyroidism patients and roughly 17 progressor patients. Overall results and qualifications from the work: No statistical method was used to fix the sample size in advance, and group allocation was not hidden from the investigators. In cross-validation, a model built on a 13 V-J signature told ophthalmopathy apart from stable hyperthyroidism with about 90% sensitivity and 81% to 82% specificity, and in testing the same model reached 80%/75%. In validation, the model predicted progression to ophthalmopathy with roughly 66% sensitivity and approximately 72% specificity, a median of approximately 6.5 months before onset. Most expanded thyroid clonotypes (frequency above 0.001) were also detected in blood, suggesting blood repertoires may reflect thyroid immune responses.

In the germline V gene (reference sequence), CDR1 corresponds to LNHDA and CDR2 to SQIVND. Measured from the cysteine to the phenylalanine, the CDR3 is 13 residues long. The sequence is cut down to CDR3 DNA, 39 bases in frame from base 1. V and J are truncated by 5 bases and 1 base respectively, leaving an intervening sequence of 7 bases. In this chain, TRBV19 is recombined with TRBJ2-3, with no D gene named confidently. The sequencing sample was made of blood. The sequence came from a man aged 18 to 30 with Graves' ophthalmopathy. CDR3 loop: CASSLRRTDTQYF. The base sequence is TGTGCCAGTAGTCTCCGCCGCACAGATACGCAGTATTTT.